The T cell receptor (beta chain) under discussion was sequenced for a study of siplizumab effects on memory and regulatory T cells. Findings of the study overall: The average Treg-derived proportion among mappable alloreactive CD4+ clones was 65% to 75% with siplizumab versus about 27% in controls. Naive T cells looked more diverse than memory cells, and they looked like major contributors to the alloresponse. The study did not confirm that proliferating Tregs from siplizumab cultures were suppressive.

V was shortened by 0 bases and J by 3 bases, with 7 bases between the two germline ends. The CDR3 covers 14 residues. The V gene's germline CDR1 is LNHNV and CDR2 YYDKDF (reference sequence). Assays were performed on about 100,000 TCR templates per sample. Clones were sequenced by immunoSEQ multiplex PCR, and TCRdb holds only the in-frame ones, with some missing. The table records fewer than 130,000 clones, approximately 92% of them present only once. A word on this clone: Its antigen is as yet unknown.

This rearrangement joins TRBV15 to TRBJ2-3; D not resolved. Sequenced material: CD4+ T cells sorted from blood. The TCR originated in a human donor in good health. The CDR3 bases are TGTGCCACCAGCAGAGATCACGCTACAGATACGCAGTATTTT. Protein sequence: CATSRDHATDTQYF.